The 8 T cell receptor beta chains below all came from one sample that was sequenced in a study of T cells in localized non-small cell lung cancer. Method: immunoSEQ multiplex PCR; TCRdb's copy keeps in-frame clones and lacks some. The data show tens of thousands of clones, roughly 87% seen once. The sequenced sample was peripheral blood, obtained before any cancer treatment. The receptor source for this set is a man between 35 and 75 years old with stage I squamous cell lung carcinoma.

The gene calls are TRBV20-1 and TRBJ2-5; D call uncertain. Germline CDR1 DFQATT, CDR2 SNEGSKA (reference sequence). V lost 0 bases and J lost 4, with 3 bases in between. This CDR3 comprises 11 residues. CDR3 bases: TGCAGTGCTAGAGATAGAGAGACCCAGTACTTC. This gives the protein CSARDRETQYF.

Worth noting for this clone: In the same sample, other DNA sequences code for this CDR3. The gene calls are TRBV2 and TRBJ1-2; 9 bases map to TRBD1. Unmatched junction bases numbered 5, after V lost 2 bases and J lost 7 bases. Germline V lookup: CDR1 SNHLY, CDR2 FYNNEI. The CDR3 extends over 14 amino acids. For the CDR3, the DNA is TGTGCCAGCAGTGAACTGACAGGGGGGCGTGGCTACACCTTC. Amino acids: CASSELTGGRGYTF.

This sequence joins TRBV7-2 and TRBJ1-1; 7 positions agree with TRBD1. V gave up 4 bases and J gave up 4 bases; unmatched junction bases: 3. CDR1 and CDR2 (germline): SGHTA, FQGNSA. The CDR3 is 13 amino acids. CDR3 sequence (DNA): TGTGCCAGCAGCTCCGCAGGGGGCACTGAAGCTTTCTTT. Its protein is CASSSAGGTEAFF.

This sequence joins TRBV20-1 and TRBJ2-5; a weak D match, TRBD2 (6 bases). Germline CDR1 is DFQATT and CDR2 is SNEGSKA (reference sequence). Trimming pared 6 bases from V and 4 bases from J, leaving 9 bases between. The CDR3 totals 11 residues. CDR3 in DNA: TGCAGTGCCCCCGGGGGAGAGACCCAGTACTTC. Translated: CSAPGGETQYF.

V and J are TRBV4-3 and TRBJ2-1; TRBD1 aligns across 9 bases. The trim removed 4 bases at V and 9 bases at J, leaving 7 bases unmatched. CDR1 LGHNA and CDR2 YSLEER come from the germline V gene. This CDR3 region has 14 residues. Here the CDR3 reads CASSLDRGKVEQFF. For the CDR3, the DNA is TGCGCCAGCAGCCTGGACAGGGGAAAAGTTGAGCAGTTCTTC.

This clone was seen a single time. This rearrangement joins TRBV7-2 to TRBJ2-1; 10 bases map to TRBD1. The CDR3 has 15 amino acids. Germline values: CDR1 SGHTA, CDR2 FQGNSA. Trimming at V came to 4 bases and at J to 11 bases, leaving 11 bases not matched to a gene. The CDR3 region has the DNA TGTGCCAGCAGCTCCGGGAGACAGGGGGCGTTAAAGCAGTTCTTC. Protein sequence: CASSSGRQGALKQFF.

The chain carries TRBV7-9 and TRBJ2-3; TRBD2 matches 8 bases. The CDR3 runs to 16 residues. After removal of 1 base from V and 1 base from J, the junction contained 4 bases not matched to a gene. Germline V gives CDR1 SEHNR, CDR2 FQNEAQ (reference sequence). CDR3 sequence reads: CASSLVGRGGTDTQYF. The CDR3 DNA is TGTGCCAGCAGCTTAGTAGGGCGGGGGGGCACAGATACGCAGTATTTT.

The chain carries TRBV6-1 and TRBJ1-1; 9 bases are shared with TRBD1. This CDR3 has 15 residues. With 4 bases clipped from V and 3 bases from J, the junction kept 6 bases outside the gene matches. In germline, CDR1 is MNHNS, CDR2 SASEGT. The CDR3 is CASSAAGTGHTEAFF. CDR3 sequence (DNA): TGTGCCAGCAGTGCGGCTGGGACAGGGCACACTGAAGCTTTCTTT.